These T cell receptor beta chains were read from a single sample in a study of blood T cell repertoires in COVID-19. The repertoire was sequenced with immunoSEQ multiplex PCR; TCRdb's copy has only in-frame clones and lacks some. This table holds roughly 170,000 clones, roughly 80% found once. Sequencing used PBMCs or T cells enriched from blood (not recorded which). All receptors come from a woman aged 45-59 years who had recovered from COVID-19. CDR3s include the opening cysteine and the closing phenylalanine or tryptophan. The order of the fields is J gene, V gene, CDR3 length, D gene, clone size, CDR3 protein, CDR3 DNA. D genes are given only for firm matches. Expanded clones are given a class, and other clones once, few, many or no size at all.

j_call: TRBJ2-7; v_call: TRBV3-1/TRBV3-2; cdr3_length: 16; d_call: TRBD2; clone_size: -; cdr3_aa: CASSQPSGRAGYEQYF; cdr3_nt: TGTGCCAGCAGCCAACCTAGCGGGAGGGCCGGGTACGAGCAGTACTTC
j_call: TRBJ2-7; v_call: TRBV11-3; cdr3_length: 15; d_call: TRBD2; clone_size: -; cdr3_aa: CASSLSGTSGYEQYF; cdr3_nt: TGTGCCAGCAGCCTATCCGGGACTAGCGGCTACGAGCAGTACTTC
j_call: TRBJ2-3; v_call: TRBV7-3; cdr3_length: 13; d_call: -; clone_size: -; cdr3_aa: CASRLAGTDTQYF; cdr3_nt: TGTGCCAGCAGATTAGCAGGCACAGATACGCAGTATTTT
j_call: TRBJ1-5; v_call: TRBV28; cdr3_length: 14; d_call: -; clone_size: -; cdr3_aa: CASSPLIGGQPQHF; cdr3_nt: TGTGCCAGCAGTCCGCTGATCGGGGGTCAGCCCCAGCATTTT
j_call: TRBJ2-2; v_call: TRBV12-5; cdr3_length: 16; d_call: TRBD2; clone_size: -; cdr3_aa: CASGGTSGNRTGELFF; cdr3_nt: TGTGCTAGTGGGGGGACTAGCGGTAACCGGACCGGGGAGCTGTTTTTT
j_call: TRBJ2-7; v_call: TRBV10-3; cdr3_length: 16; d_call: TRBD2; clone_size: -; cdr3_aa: CAISDSTSGRAYEQYF; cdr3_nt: TGTGCCATCAGTGATTCGACTAGCGGGAGGGCTTACGAGCAGTACTTC
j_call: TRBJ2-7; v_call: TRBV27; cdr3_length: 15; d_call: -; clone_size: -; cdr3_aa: CASSLSTTGLYEQYF; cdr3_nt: TGTGCCAGCAGTTTATCGACGACAGGCCTTTACGAGCAGTACTTC
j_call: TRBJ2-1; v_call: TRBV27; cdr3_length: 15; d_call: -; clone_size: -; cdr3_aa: CASSLSQTWYNEQFF; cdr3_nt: TGTGCCAGCAGTTTATCACAAACGTGGTACAATGAGCAGTTCTTC
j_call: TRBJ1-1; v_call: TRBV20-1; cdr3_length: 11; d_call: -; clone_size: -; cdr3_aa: CSAVGNTEAFF; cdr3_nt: TGCAGTGCCGTCGGGAACACTGAAGCTTTCTTT
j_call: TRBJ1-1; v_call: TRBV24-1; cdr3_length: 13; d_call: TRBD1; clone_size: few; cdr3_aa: CATSDFGTGEAFF; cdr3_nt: TGTGCCACCAGTGATTTTGGGACAGGGGAAGCTTTCTTT